This paragraph covers one TCR beta chain sequence. The data were obtained in a study of T cell responses to AZD1222 COVID-19 vaccine. Generated by immunoSEQ multiplex PCR, the TCRdb table keeps only in-frame clones and is missing some. The table includes 150,000 to 180,000 clones, more than 75% detected once. Sequences were derived from peripheral blood, sampled on day 0 of AZD1222 vaccination. This clonotype was obtained from an adult in good health.

This CDR3 reads CASSLVPQYEQYF. CDR3 nucleotides: TGTGCCAGCAGCTTAGTTCCCCAGTACGAGCAGTACTTC. V and J are TRBV7-2 and TRBJ2-7; D is unresolved. The germline V gene encodes CDR1 SGHTA and CDR2 FQGNSA. The length of the CDR3 is 13 residues. Trimming left V 1 base short and J 4 bases short, with 8 bases between.